The text below deals with one T cell receptor (beta chain). Its binding antigen is unknown. Base qualities are not provided; no much larger clone lies one nucleotide away. CDR1 and CDR2 are drawn from the germline V gene (reference sequence): MNHEY, SMNVEV. For this chain, trimming is 6 bases at the V end and 4 bases at the J end, and the number of junction bases without a gene match is 10. CDR3 length: 17 amino acids, cysteine to phenylalanine. Only CDR3 DNA remains: 51 bases, in frame from the first base. TCRbeta CDR3 regions were amplified from genomic DNA by means of the immunoSEQ Assay, a bias-controlled multiplex PCR. The source study handled its data this way. The number of nucleated cells in each sample was estimated by amplification of reference gene primers within the assay. To quantify the absolute abundance of each unique TCRbeta CDR3 rearrangement, sequence reads were collapsed and filtered. For each sample, productive Simpson clonality was calculated by taking the square root of Simpson's diversity index across productive rearrangements. Not all clones reach the TCRdb copy of this immuneACCESS table, which keeps in-frame sequences only. Checked studies attribute under half of the gap to unresolved V genes and leave the rest unexplained. The DNA was the basis for D and trimming; V, J and clone size are from that table. Present in this sample are about 100,000 clones, around three quarters of which were seen just once. Clones ranked in the top ten supply about 8.1% of the sample.

The sample belongs to a study of blood T cell repertoires in COVID-19 (dated by TCRdb to 2018 to 2020). Background for the entire study: The collaborator samples originated in the United States, Italy and Spain and spanned the acute and convalescent phases of COVID-19. Where available, HLA class I and class II types were taken from metadata supplied by the sample provider and were not determined by assay-based typing. The prospective study material was composed of cDNA or gDNA derived from T cells, B-cell-depleted T cells, or PBMCs. Samples came from the ongoing ImmuneRACE study (first 160 participants) plus 1,254 subjects from 6 global collaborators. Deeply sampled blood TCRbeta repertoires from subjects exposed to, actively infected with, or recovered from COVID-19 were included in the dataset. The repertoires were released in a freely available public database intended as a resource for research on the immune response to SARS-CoV-2. Sample metadata almost always included a de-identified subject ID, COVID-19 status, age in years and sex. Paper-wide results and their limitations: Clinical and demographic metadata were provided uncurated, with the amount varying by source and participant.

Samples from volunteer blood donors who had recovered from COVID-19 were contributed by a second Seattle source. Whole blood was collected in K2EDTA tubes by collaborating institutions according to the institutions' own protocols. Collaborator samples were shipped for TCRbeta analysis as frozen whole blood, isolated PBMCs, or DNA extracted from either sample type. The sequence was collected from a man aged 50 to 60 who had recovered from COVID-19. Sequencing was done on a sample of peripheral blood. The rearranged segments are TRBV27 and TRBJ2-2, with 11 bases aligning to TRBD1. The bases are TGTGCCAGCAGCGCGAGGACAGGGGGCGTTCGCACCGGGGAGCTGTTTTTT. It translates to CASSARTGGVRTGELFF.